This T cell receptor beta chain was captured in a study of blood T cell repertoires in COVID-19. Study details: The United States, Italy and Spain were the sources of the acute and convalescent COVID-19 samples. PBMCs, B-cell-depleted T cells, or T cells provided the cDNA or gDNA that made up the material.

Cohort placement rested on clinical history that participants reported themselves. Symptom resolution, clearance, or two negative PCRs marked donors in Cohort 3 as recovered. The CDR3 length is 13 residues. Germline CDR1 LGHDT, CDR2 YNNKEL (reference sequence). The trim removed 0 bases at V and 10 bases at J, leaving 0 bases unmatched. Measured with immunoSEQ multiplex PCR; TCRdb has only the in-frame clones, and not every one. The table lists approximately 450,000 clones, around 91% of them singletons. V is TRBV3-1 (or the pseudogene TRBV3-2) and J is TRBJ1-4, with TRBD1 matching over 9 bases. The material sequenced was PBMCs or T cells enriched from blood (not recorded which). This TCR was sampled from a man aged 25 to 40 who had recovered from COVID-19. Here the CDR3 DNA reads TGTGCCAGCAGCCAAGAGACAGGGGGAAAACTGTTTTTT. This gives the protein CASSQETGGKLFF.